The 7 T cell receptor beta chains below come from one sample, sequenced in a study of blood T cell repertoires in COVID-19. Sequencing was performed with immunoSEQ multiplex PCR; in TCRdb, only in-frame clones are kept and a portion is missing. The table has about 140,000 clones, roughly 78% seen once. Material: peripheral blood. These receptors originate from a man between 60 and 75 years old with acute or convalescent COVID-19.

V and J are TRBV13 and TRBJ1-5; 11 bases map to TRBD1. The CDR3 has 15 amino acids. The junction had 9 bases not matched to a gene; V was cut back by 5 bases and J by 9 bases. Germline loops: CDR1 PRHDT, CDR2 FYEKMQ (reference sequence). CDR3 protein: CASSQGQGATRPQHF. The CDR3 DNA reads TGTGCCAGCAGCCAAGGACAGGGGGCAACGCGGCCCCAGCATTTT.

This rearrangement joins TRBV2 to TRBJ2-2, with D perhaps TRBD2 (5 bases). Germline values: CDR1 SNHLY, CDR2 FYNNEI. The CDR3 covers 14 residues. Trimming pared 6 bases from V and 4 bases from J, leaving 12 bases between. The CDR3 DNA is TGTGCCAGCAGCCCAGCCCGGGGCACCGGGGAGCTGTTTTTT. Translated: CASSPARGTGELFF.

This clone showed up just a few times. Other DNA sequences in this sample translate to the same CDR3. This rearrangement joins TRBV18 to TRBJ2-1; possibly TRBD1 for D (5 bases). V was trimmed by 3 bases and J by 6 bases, leaving 12 bases between them. CDR3 size: 14 residues. CDR1 is KGHSH and CDR2 is LQKENI in the germline V gene. In DNA form, the CDR3 reads TGTGCCAGCTCACCCTTAAGGGGAACCAATGAGCAGTTCTTC. It codes for CASSPLRGTNEQFF.

V and J are TRBV10-3 and TRBJ2-2; TRBD1 matches 8 bases. The CDR3 sequence is 15 residues long. The germline V gene encodes CDR1 ENHRY and CDR2 SYGVKD. Trimming at V came to 6 bases and at J to 0 bases, leaving 3 bases not matched to a gene. The CDR3 DNA sequence: TGTGCCATCAGGGGACAGGTCGCGAACACCGGGGAGCTGTTTTTT. Protein: CAIRGQVANTGELFF.

DNA for the CDR3: TGTGCCAGCAGCTTAGGGGACAGACCCTCCTACGAGCAGTACTTC. Amino acids: CASSLGDRPSYEQYF. The rearrangement links TRBV9 to TRBJ2-7; TRBD1 matches at 7 bases. V trimming: 4 bases; J trimming: 0 bases; junction bases outside the gene matches: 7. Per the germline V gene, CDR1 is SGDLS and CDR2 is YYNGEE. The CDR3 totals 15 residues.

The genes are TRBV18 and TRBJ2-1; 9 bases match TRBD2. The J segment lost 0 bases and the V segment lost 3 bases, leaving 3 bases of the junction unmatched. The CDR3 has 16 residues. Germline V gene data show CDR1 as KGHSH and CDR2 as LQKENI. In DNA form, the CDR3 reads TGTGCCAGCTCACCGGCTAGCGGGATCTCCTACAATGAGCAGTTCTTC. It encodes CASSPASGISYNEQFF.

The V and J genes are TRBV19 and TRBJ2-2; 8 bases are a match to TRBD1. In germline, CDR1 is LNHDA, CDR2 SQIVND (reference sequence). Trimming removed 9 bases from V and 1 base from J; junction bases left unmatched: 4. The length of the CDR3 is 14 residues. CDR3 in amino acids: CASSGTGNTGELFF. The CDR3 coding sequence is TGTGCCAGCTCCGGGACAGGGAACACCGGGGAGCTGTTTTTT.